These T cell receptor beta chains were read from a single sample in a study of T cell therapy after organ transplantation. Their target antigens are unknown. Profiled with immunoSEQ multiplex PCR; TCRdb holds only in-frame clones, not every one. The sample lists 40,000 to 60,000 clones, 94% occurring once. Sequencing was performed on CD8+ T cells from blood, taken before autologous CMV-specific T cell therapy. The source of these receptors is a human patient who had received a solid organ transplant and had CMV disease. Each CDR3 is given with its conserved first and last residue. A D gene is named only where the DNA matches it firmly. The size of a clone is reported for some rows only, either as once, few or many, or as a class for expanded clones.

J	V	size	D	DNA	CDR3
TRBJ1-3	TRBV9	once	-	TGTGCCAGCAGCGTAGCGGCCAGGCCCGGAAACACCATATATTTT	CASSVAARPGNTIYF
TRBJ2-4	TRBV30	-	-	TGTGCCTGGAGTGCGAAAAACATTCAGTACTTC	CAWSAKNIQYF
TRBJ2-5	TRBV18	-	-	TGTGCCAGCTCACCACGGGAAGGGGTAGAGACCCAGTACTTC	CASSPREGVETQYF
TRBJ2-6	TRBV7-9	-	TRBD1	TGTGCCAGCAGCTCCAGGGGACAGGGGAGGTCTGGGGCCAACGTCCTGACTTTC	CASSSRGQGRSGANVLTF
TRBJ2-2	TRBV7-9	-	TRBD2	TGTGCCAGCAGCTCGACTAGCGGGAGGACGAACACCGGGGAGCTGTTTTTT	CASSSTSGRTNTGELFF
TRBJ2-7	TRBV4-1	-	-	TGCGCCAGCAGCCAAGGCATGCCCTACGAGCAGTACTTC	CASSQGMPYEQYF
TRBJ1-6	TRBV19	once	-	TGTGCCAGTAGTGGATATGGGCTAGGGGTGGATTCACCCCTCCACTTT	CASSGYGLGVDSPLHF
TRBJ1-2	TRBV27	-	-	TGTGCCAGCAGTTCGGACGGAGTCCGGGGGCGCGACTATGGCTACACCTTC	CASSSDGVRGRDYGYTF
TRBJ1-4	TRBV27	-	TRBD1	TGTGCCAGCAGTTTGGGGACAGGGGACGAAAAACTGTTTTTT	CASSLGTGDEKLFF
TRBJ2-7	TRBV7-9	-	-	TGTGCCAGCAGCTTGATATCGGCGGCCTACGAGCAGTACTTC	CASSLISAAYEQYF
TRBJ2-7	TRBV5-1	-	TRBD2	TGCGCCAGCAGCTTCGGACTAGCGGGGGCGACCTACGAGCAGTACTTC	CASSFGLAGATYEQYF
TRBJ2-1	TRBV6-4	-	-	TGTGCCAGCAGTGACTCGCCCGGGTCCTACAATGAGCAGTTCTTC	CASSDSPGSYNEQFF
TRBJ1-1	TRBV19	-	-	TGTGCCAGTACGACGTTAGATAGGGCCAGGACGAACACTGAAGCTTTCTTT	CASTTLDRARTNTEAFF
TRBJ2-7	TRBV2	-	-	TGTGCCAGCAGTGGGACAGAGACCTACGAGCAGTACTTC	CASSGTETYEQYF
TRBJ1-4	TRBV7-8	once	-	TGTGCCAGCAGTTCTGAGGCGGTTAATGAAAAACTGTTTTTT	CASSSEAVNEKLFF
TRBJ1-2	TRBV4-3	-	TRBD1	TGCGCCAGCAGCCAAGATAGGGGACAGGGAGGGGGCTACACCTTC	CASSQDRGQGGGYTF
TRBJ1-2	TRBV6-5	-	-	TGTGCCAGCAGCTTAGGACCGACTGGCTATGGCTACACCTTC	CASSLGPTGYGYTF
TRBJ2-2	TRBV6-5	-	-	TGTGCCAGCAGTTACTCTTACGCGGCCACCGGGGAGCTGTTTTTT	CASSYSYAATGELFF
TRBJ2-2	TRBV18	-	TRBD2	TGTGCCAGCTCACCCCCGGGACTAGCGGGAGCCAACACCGGGGAGCTGTTTTTT	CASSPPGLAGANTGELFF
TRBJ1-2	TRBV4-2	-	-	TGTGCCAGCAGCCAAGATCCAGGGGAGAACTATGGCTACACCTTC	CASSQDPGENYGYTF
TRBJ2-1	TRBV25-1	-	TRBD2	TGTGCCAGCCATGACGGGGGGAATGAGCAGTTCTTC	CASHDGGNEQFF
TRBJ2-3	TRBV30	once	-	TGTGCCTGGAGTGTACTTGGGGCTAGCACAGATACGCAGTATTTT	CAWSVLGASTDTQYF
TRBJ1-1	TRBV27	-	-	TGTGCCAGCAGTCAAATAGGCGTCACGAACACTGAAGCTTTCTTT	CASSQIGVTNTEAFF
TRBJ1-4	TRBV13	-	TRBD1	TGTGCCAGCAGCCCCGGGACAGCGAATGAAAAACTGTTTTTT	CASSPGTANEKLFF
TRBJ2-7	TRBV11-2	-	-	TGTGCCAGCAGCGGTAGCGGCTACGAGCAGTACTTC	CASSGSGYEQYF
TRBJ2-5	TRBV13	-	-	TGTGCCAGCAGCCCTCGCAAGGTCAGGGGAGGTATAGAGACCCAGTACTTC	CASSPRKVRGGIETQYF
TRBJ2-7	TRBV2	-	-	TGTGCCAGCCAGGATGAACAGGTTTACTTC	CASQDEQVYF
TRBJ1-1	TRBV6-5	-	-	TGTGCCAGCAGTTTGGAAGGGACTGAAGCTTTCTTT	CASSLEGTEAFF
TRBJ1-2	TRBV6-5	-	TRBD1	TGTGCCAGCAGTTACTCGATTACAGGGGGCCGAGGCTACACCTTC	CASSYSITGGRGYTF
TRBJ2-3	TRBV5-4	-	TRBD1	TGTGCCAGCAGCTTAACAGGGGCAGATACGCAGTATTTT	CASSLTGADTQYF
TRBJ2-5	TRBV19	-	TRBD1	TGTGCCAGTAGTAAAGCTCTAGGACAGGGGGCGGAGACCCAGTACTTC	CASSKALGQGAETQYF
TRBJ2-7	TRBV2	-	-	TGTGCCATTGGGACCACGTACGAGCAGTACTTC	CAIGTTYEQYF
TRBJ2-7	TRBV5-6	once	-	TGTGCCAGCAGCCTATGGGGAAGTCCTCTCTACGAGCAGTACTTC	CASSLWGSPLYEQYF
TRBJ2-7	TRBV11-2	-	-	TGTGCCAGCAGGGAGGGACAGACGCTCTCCGAGCAGTACTTC	CASREGQTLSEQYF
TRBJ1-5	TRBV19	-	-	TGTGCCAGTAGTATCCCCAGGGGAGGTAATCAGCCCCAGCATTTT	CASSIPRGGNQPQHF
TRBJ1-3	TRBV9	-	-	TGTGCCAGCAGCGTAGAGTTAATCGGGCAGGCAGCTGGAAACACCATATATTTT	CASSVELIGQAAGNTIYF
TRBJ2-7	TRBV11-2	-	-	TGTGCCAGCAGCTTACCTGGTAGCTCCTACGAGCAGTACTTC	CASSLPGSSYEQYF
TRBJ2-7	TRBV7-9	-	TRBD1	TGTGCCAGCACCGAGGACAGGGACCACGAGCAGTACTTC	CASTEDRDHEQYF
TRBJ2-7	TRBV12-1	-	-	TGTGCCAGCATCCTTGGGGGGGAAGAGGGCTACGAGCAGTACTTC	CASILGGEEGYEQYF
TRBJ2-5	TRBV10-3	-	-	TGTGCCATCAGAGGCGGCAGGGGGGACCAAGAGACCCAGTACTTC	CAIRGGRGDQETQYF
TRBJ2-5	TRBV7-9	once	-	TGTGCCAGCAGCTTAGTGACTGCGGTATCACAAGAGACCCAGTACTTC	CASSLVTAVSQETQYF
TRBJ1-1	TRBV5-6	-	-	TGTGCCAGCAGCTTGGATCTTCAGAACACTGAAGCTTTCTTT	CASSLDLQNTEAFF
TRBJ2-7	TRBV19	once	-	TGTGCCAGTAGTATTAAGGGAGCCGAGCAGTACTTC	CASSIKGAEQYF
TRBJ2-7	TRBV14	-	TRBD1	TGTGCCAGCAGCCAAGATGAGAGGACAGGGGACTACGAGCAGTACTTC	CASSQDERTGDYEQYF
TRBJ2-7	TRBV6-5	-	-	TGTGCCAGCAGTTACACCCGGGGTCACTACGAGCAGTACTTC	CASSYTRGHYEQYF
TRBJ1-1	TRBV7-9	-	-	TGTGCCAGCAGCTTAGACGGTGAAGCTTTCTTT	CASSLDGEAFF
TRBJ1-2	TRBV5-4	-	-	TGTGCCAGCAGCTTGTTGGGGGAACCGCACTATGGCTACACCTTC	CASSLLGEPHYGYTF
TRBJ1-4	TRBV6-5	-	-	TGTGCCAGCAGTGCTCCGGGACATCGGGAAAAACTGTTTTTT	CASSAPGHREKLFF
TRBJ1-1	TRBV4-3	-	-	TGCGCCAGCAGCCAAGATCCGGGGGGGACGAACACTGAAGCTTTCTTT	CASSQDPGGTNTEAFF
TRBJ2-7	TRBV7-9	-	-	TGTGCCAGCAGCTTAGAACCGAGGGTGTCCGAGCAGTACTTC	CASSLEPRVSEQYF
TRBJ2-5	TRBV30	-	-	TGTGCCTGGAGGGCGGGGTACCAAGAGACCCAGTACTTC	CAWRAGYQETQYF
TRBJ1-6	TRBV7-9	-	TRBD1	TGTGCCAGCAGCTTAGACAGGGGCCATCGCCAGGACATTTATTCACCCCTCCACTTT	CASSLDRGHRQDIYSPLHF